This T cell receptor (beta chain) was sequenced for a study of CXCR3 chemokines and chemotherapy response in bladder cancer. TCRdb independently ran MiXCR on the PCR reads; one entry per CDR3 protein. The table lists about 3,000 distinct CDR3 sequences, approximately 15% of them singletons. The J segment lost 9 bases and the V segment lost 5 bases, leaving 11 bases of the junction unmatched. Germline CDR1 reads SGHAT; CDR2 reads FQNNGV. There are 16 residues in the CDR3. This clonotype was seen repeatedly, ten times or more. This specimen was collected from a patient whose treatment included neoadjuvant chemotherapy. The chain couples TRBV11-2 to TRBJ1-6, with 9 bases aligning to TRBD1. This TCR derives from a human donor with bladder cancer that did not respond to neoadjuvant chemotherapy. Here the CDR3 reads CASSLTRGTGSSPLHF. DNA for the CDR3: TGTGCCAGCAGCCTAACGAGGGGGACAGGGAGTTCACCCCTCCACTTT. The full variable domain, with the rest looked up from reference TRBV11-2 and TRBJ1-6, is EAGVAQSPRYKIIEKRQSVAFWCNPISGHATLYWYQQILGQGPKLLIQFQNNGVVDDSQLPKDRFSAERLKGVDSTLKIQPAKLEDSAVYLCASSLTRGTGSSPLHFGNGTRLTVT.